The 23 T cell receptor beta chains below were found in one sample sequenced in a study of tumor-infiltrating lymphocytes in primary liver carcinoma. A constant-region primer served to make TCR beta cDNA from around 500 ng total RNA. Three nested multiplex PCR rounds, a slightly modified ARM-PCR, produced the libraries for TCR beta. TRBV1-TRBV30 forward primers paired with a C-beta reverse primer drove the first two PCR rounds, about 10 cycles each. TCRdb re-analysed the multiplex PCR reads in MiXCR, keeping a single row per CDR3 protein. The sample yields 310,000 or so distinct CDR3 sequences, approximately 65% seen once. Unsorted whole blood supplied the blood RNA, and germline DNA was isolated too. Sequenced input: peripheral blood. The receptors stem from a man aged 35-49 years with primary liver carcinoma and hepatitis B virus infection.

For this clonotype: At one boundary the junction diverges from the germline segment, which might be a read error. The CDR3 nucleotides read TGTGCCGGCAGCCAAGGGTCTAGCCTTAGGTGGTCGGGCGAGCAGTACTTC. This codes for CAGSQGSSLRWSGEQYF. V usage is TRBV14 and J usage is TRBJ2-7; perhaps TRBD2 as D (5 bases). Germline V lookup: CDR1 SGHDN, CDR2 FVKESK. The CDR3 sequence is 17 residues long. Based on the CDR3 plus reference TRBV14 and TRBJ2-7, the full variable domain is EAGVTQFPSHSVIEKGQTVTLRCDPISGHDNLYWYRRVMGKEIKFLLHFVKESKQDESGMPNNRFLAERTGGTYSTLKVQPAELEDSGVYFCAGSQGSSLRWSGEQYFGPGTRLTVT.

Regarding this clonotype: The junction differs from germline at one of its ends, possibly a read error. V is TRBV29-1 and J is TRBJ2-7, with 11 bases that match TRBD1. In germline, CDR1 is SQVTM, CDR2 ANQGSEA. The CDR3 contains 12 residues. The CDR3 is CSVWTGGYEQYF. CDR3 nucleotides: TGCAGCGTGTGGACAGGGGGCTACGAACAGTACTTC.

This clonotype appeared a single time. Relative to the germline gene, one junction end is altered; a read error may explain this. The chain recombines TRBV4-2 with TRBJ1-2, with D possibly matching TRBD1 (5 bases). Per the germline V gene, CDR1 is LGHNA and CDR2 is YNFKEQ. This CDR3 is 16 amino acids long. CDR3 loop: CANSQEWGSSAYGYTF. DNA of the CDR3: TGTGCCAACAGCCAAGAGTGGGGGTCCTCAGCCTATGGCTACACCTTC.

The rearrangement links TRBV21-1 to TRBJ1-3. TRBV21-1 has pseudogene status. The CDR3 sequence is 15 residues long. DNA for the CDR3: TGTGCCAGCAGCAAAGAGGGCCCGACTGGAAACACCATATATTTT. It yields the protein CASSKEGPTGNTIYF.

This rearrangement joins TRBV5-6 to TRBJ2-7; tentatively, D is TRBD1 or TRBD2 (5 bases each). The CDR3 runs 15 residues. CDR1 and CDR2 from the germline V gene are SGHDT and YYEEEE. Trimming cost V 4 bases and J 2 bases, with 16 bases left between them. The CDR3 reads CASSEGTDYPYEQYF. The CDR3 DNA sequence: TGTGCCAGCAGCGAGGGGACCGATTATCCCTACGAGCAGTACTTC. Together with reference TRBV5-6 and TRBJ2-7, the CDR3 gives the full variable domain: DAGVTQSPTHLIKTRGQQVTLRCSPKSGHDTVSWYQQALGQGPQFIFQYYEEEERQRGNFPDRFSGHQFPNYSSELNVNALLLGDSALYLCASSEGTDYPYEQYFGPGTRLTVT.

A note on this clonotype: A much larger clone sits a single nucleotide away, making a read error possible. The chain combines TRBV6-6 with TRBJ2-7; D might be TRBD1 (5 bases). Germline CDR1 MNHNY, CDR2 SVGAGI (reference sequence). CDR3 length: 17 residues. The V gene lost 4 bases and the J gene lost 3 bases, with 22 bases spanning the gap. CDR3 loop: CASSSLAEGHLVYEQYF. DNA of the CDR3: TGTGCCAGCAGTTCCCTGGCAGAAGGACATCTCGTCTACGAGCAGTACTTC.

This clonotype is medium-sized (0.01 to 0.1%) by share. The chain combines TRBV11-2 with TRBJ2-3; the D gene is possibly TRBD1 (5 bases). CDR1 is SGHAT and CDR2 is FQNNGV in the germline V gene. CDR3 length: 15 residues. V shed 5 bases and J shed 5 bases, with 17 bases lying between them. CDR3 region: CASSPGYRSGDTQYF. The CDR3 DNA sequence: TGTGCCAGCAGCCCAGGGTATAGATCGGGAGATACGCAGTATTTT.

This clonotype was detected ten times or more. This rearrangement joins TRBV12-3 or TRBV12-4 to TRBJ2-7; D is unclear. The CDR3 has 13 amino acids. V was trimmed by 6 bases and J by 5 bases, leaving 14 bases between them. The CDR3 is CASSTDFADEQYF. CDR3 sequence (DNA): TGTGCCAGCAGCACAGACTTCGCGGACGAGCAGTACTTC.

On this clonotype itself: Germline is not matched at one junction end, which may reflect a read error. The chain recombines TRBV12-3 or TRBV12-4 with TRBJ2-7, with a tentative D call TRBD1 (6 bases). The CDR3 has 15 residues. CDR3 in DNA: TGTGCCGGCGGTTTAGCTGCAGGGGTTAACTACGAGCAGAACTTC. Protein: CAGGLAAGVNYEQNF.

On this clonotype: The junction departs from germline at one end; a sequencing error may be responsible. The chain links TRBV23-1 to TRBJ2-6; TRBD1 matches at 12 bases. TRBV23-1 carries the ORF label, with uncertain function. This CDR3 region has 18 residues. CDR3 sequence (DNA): TGCGCCAGCAGAAGGGGACAGGGGGCGATCTCTGGGGCCAACATCCTGACTTTC. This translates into CASRRGQGAISGANILTF.

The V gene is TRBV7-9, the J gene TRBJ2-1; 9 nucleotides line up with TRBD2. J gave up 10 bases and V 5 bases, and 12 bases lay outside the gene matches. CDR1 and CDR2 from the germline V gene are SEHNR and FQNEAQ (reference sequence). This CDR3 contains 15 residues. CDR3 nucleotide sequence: TGTGCCAGCAGCCCACCGGGAGTAGCGGGAGTCGAGCAGTTCTTC. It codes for CASSPPGVAGVEQFF. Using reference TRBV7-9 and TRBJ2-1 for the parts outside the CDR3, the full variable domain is DTGVSQNPRHKITKRGQNVTFRCDPISEHNRLYWYRQTLGQGPEFLTYFQNEAQLEKSRLLSDRFSAERPKGSFSTLEIQRTEQGDSAMYLCASSPPGVAGVEQFFGPGTRLTVL.

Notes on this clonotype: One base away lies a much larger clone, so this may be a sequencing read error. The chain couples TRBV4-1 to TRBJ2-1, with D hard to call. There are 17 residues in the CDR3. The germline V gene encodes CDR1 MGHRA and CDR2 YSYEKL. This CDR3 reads CACSQEDPRSFVNEQFF. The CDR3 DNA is TGCGCCTGCAGCCAAGAAGATCCTCGCTCCTTCGTCAATGAGCAGTTCTTC.

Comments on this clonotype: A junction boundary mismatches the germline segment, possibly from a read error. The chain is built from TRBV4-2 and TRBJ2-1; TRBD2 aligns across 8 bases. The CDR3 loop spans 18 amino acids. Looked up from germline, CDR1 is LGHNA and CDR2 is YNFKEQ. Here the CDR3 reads CVSSQDLPGTSLWNEQFF. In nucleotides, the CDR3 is TGTGTCAGCAGCCAAGATCTTCCAGGGACTAGTTTGTGGAATGAGCAGTTCTTC.

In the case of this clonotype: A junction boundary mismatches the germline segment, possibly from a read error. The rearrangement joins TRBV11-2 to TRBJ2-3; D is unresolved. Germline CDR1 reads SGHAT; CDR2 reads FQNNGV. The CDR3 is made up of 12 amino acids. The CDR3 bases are TGTGTCAGCAGCTTGTGGACAGATACGCAGTATTTT. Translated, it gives CVSSLWTDTQYF. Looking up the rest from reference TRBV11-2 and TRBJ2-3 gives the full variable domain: EAGVAQSPRYKIIEKRQSVAFWCNPISGHATLYWYQQILGQGPKLLIQFQNNGVVDDSQLPKDRFSAERLKGVDSTLKIQPAKLEDSAVYLCVSSLWTDTQYFGPGTRLTVL.

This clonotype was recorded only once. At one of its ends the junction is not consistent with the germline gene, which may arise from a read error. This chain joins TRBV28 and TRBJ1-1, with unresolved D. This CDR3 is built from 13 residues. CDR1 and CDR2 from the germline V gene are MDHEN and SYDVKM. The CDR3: CASSLIVGTEALF. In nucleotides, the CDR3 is TGTGCCAGCAGTTTGATAGTCGGCACTGAAGCTCTCTTT.

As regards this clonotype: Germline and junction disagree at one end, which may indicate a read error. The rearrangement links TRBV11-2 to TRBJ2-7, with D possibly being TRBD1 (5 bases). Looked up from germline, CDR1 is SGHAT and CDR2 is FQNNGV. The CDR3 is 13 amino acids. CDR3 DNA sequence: TGTGTCAGCCCAAGGGGAAGCTCCTACGAGCAGTACTTC. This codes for CVSPRGSSYEQYF.

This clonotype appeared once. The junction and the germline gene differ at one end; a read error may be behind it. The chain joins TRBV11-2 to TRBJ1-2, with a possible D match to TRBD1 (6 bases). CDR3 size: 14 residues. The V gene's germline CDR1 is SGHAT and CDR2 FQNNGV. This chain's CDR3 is CASSKEQGDYSYTF. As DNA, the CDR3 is TGTGCCAGCAGCAAAGAACAGGGCGACTATAGCTACACCTTC.

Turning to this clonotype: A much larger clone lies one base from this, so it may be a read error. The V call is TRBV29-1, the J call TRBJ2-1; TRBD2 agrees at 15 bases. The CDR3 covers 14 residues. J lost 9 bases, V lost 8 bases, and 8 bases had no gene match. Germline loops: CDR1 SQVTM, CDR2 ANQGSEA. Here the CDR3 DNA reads TGCAGCAGGGGGGGACTAGCGGGAGGTGTTGAGCAGTTCTTC. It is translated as CSRGGLAGGVEQFF.

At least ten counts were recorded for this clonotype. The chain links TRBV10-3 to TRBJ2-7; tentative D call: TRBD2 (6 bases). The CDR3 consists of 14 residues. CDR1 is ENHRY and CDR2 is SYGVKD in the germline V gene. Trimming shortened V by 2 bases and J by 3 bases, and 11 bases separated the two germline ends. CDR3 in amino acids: CAISEAWGDYEQYF. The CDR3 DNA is TGTGCCATCAGTGAGGCGTGGGGGGACTACGAGCAGTACTTC.

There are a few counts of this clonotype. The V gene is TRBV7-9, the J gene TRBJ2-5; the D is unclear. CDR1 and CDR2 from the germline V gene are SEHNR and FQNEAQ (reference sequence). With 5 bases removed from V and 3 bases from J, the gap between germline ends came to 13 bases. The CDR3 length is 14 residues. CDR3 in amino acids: CASSPELSEETQYF. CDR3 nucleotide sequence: TGTGCCAGCAGCCCGGAGCTATCGGAAGAGACCCAGTACTTC.

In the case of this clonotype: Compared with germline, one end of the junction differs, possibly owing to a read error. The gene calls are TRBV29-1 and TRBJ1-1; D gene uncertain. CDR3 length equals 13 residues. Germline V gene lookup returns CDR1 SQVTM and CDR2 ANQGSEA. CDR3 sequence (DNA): TGCAGCGTGACGGTGGGCGGGAGCACTGAAGTTTTCTTT. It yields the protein CSVTVGGSTEVFF.

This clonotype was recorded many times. The CDR3: CASRPPGQPLEQYF. In nucleotides, the CDR3 is TGTGCCAGCAGGCCCCCGGGACAGCCACTCGAGCAGTACTTC. The rearrangement links TRBV6-2 or TRBV6-3 to TRBJ2-7; 7 nucleotides agree with TRBD1. V gave up 6 bases and J gave up 6 bases; unmatched junction bases: 11. Germline V gene sequence: CDR1 MNHEY, CDR2 SVGEGT. The CDR3 spans 14 residues.

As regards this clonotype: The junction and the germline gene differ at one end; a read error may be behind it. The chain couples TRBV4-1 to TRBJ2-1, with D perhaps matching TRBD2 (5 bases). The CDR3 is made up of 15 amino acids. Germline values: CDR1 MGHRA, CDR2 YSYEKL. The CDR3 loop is CASIQEEGSYNEQFF. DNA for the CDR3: TGCGCCAGCATCCAAGAAGAGGGTTCCTACAATGAGCAGTTCTTC.